The TCR beta chain under discussion was sequenced for a study of cytomegalovirus exposure and HLA in healthy donors. Whole-study context: Across more than 350 genotyped donors, about 86% landed in the Caucasian-associated ancestry cluster.

About this clone itself: What it recognizes is unknown.

CDR3 length: 15 amino acids. V gave up 4 bases and J gave up 3 bases; unmatched junction bases: 8. CDR1 SGHTA and CDR2 FQGNSA come from the germline V gene. The primer mix had 60 Vbeta and 13 Jbeta primers. Sequencing was performed with immunoSEQ multiplex PCR; in TCRdb, only in-frame clones are kept and a portion is missing. This sample yields approximately 91,000 clones, of which about 89% are seen a single time; about a tenth belongs to the top ten. Study-wide findings and caveats: Researchers reported from a later analysis that most CMV-associated TCR beta chains appeared HLA-restricted. More clonal expansion characterized HLA-associated TCR beta chains than equally common others in a later analysis.

Sequencing was carried out using PBMCs. The V and J genes are TRBV7-2 and TRBJ2-7, with TRBD2 matching over 8 bases. This TCR was recovered from a man aged 30-40 years in good health and CMV-seropositive. The CDR3 protein is CASSSPGLGVYEQYF. CDR3 bases: TGTGCCAGCAGCTCGCCGGGACTAGGGGTCTACGAGCAGTACTTC. The full variable domain, its missing parts supplied by reference TRBV7-2 and TRBJ2-7, is GAGVSQSPSNKVTEKGKDVELRCDPISGHTALYWYRQSLGQGLEFLIYFQGNSAPDKSGLPSDRFSAERTGGSVSTLTIQRTQQEDSAVYLCASSSPGLGVYEQYFGPGTRLTVT.